This TCR beta chain was sequenced during a study of shared clonotypes between healthy human individuals. Sequencing used immunoSEQ multiplex PCR; TCRdb keeps in-frame clones, though not all of them. Of 2 million or so clones detected, 90% to 95% appear once; the ten largest clones hold 0.13%. The V gene end was trimmed by 7 bases and the J gene end by 6 bases; junction bases not matched to a gene: 6. The CDR3 extends over 13 amino acids. Per the germline V gene, CDR1 is LNHDA and CDR2 is SQIVND (reference sequence). The split of CD4+ cells yielded CD45RA+ naive and CD45RA-negative memory subsets. The clonotype comes from a man aged 18 to 30 in good health. The chain joins TRBV19 to TRBJ1-2, with 9 bases that match TRBD1. The sequenced sample was naive CD4+ T cells sorted from blood. Subset specified: CD45RA+ positively selected. CDR3 nucleotide sequence: TGTGCCAGTAACCCCCGGACAGGGGATGGCTACACCTTC. This translates into CASNPRTGDGYTF.